Described below is a single TCR beta chain sequence and its context. What it binds is not known. The sample belongs to a study of shared clonotypes between healthy human individuals. Across the study: A couple of women and three men aged 18 to 49 made up the donors. Findings of the study overall: Naive CD4 clonotypes were shared across several donors at about 5.2%.

Splitting the CD4+ cells yielded a CD45RA+ naive subset and a CD45RA-negative memory subset. The V gene end was trimmed by 9 bases and the J gene end by 5 bases; junction bases not matched to a gene: 0. The CDR3 runs to 11 residues. Clones were read by immunoSEQ multiplex PCR, and TCRdb kept only the in-frame ones, dropping some. The sample consists of over 950,000 clones, approximately 75% of them appearing once. What was sequenced was memory CD4+ T cells from PBMCs. Described subset: CD45RA-negative fraction. The chain couples TRBV23-1 to TRBJ2-1; the match to TRBD1 covers 8 bases. TRBV23-1 is noted as an ORF with a role that remains uncertain. The TCR originated in a man aged 18 to 35 in good health. Some clones in this sample may be carry-over from other donors' samples. In DNA form, the CDR3 reads TGCGCCAGGGGACAGGACAATGAGCAGTTCTTC. As protein: CARGQDNEQFF.